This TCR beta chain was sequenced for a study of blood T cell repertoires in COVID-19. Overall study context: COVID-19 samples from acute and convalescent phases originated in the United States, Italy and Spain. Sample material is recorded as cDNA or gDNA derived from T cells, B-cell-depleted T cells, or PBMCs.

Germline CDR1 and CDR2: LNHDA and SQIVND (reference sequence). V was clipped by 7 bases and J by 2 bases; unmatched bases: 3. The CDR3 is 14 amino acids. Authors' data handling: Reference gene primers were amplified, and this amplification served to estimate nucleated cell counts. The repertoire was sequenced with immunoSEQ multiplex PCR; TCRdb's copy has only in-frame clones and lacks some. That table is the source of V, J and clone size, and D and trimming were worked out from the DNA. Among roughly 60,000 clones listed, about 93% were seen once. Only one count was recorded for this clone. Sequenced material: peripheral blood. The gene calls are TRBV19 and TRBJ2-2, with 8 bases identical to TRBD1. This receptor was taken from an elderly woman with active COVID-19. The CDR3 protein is CASKTGVNTGELFF. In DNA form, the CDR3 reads TGTGCCAGTAAGACAGGGGTAAACACCGGGGAGCTGTTTTTT.